The 25 T cell receptor beta chains below were found in one sample sequenced in a study of blood T cell repertoires in COVID-19. Libraries were prepared by immunoSEQ multiplex PCR; TCRdb keeps only in-frame clonotypes and omits some of them. The sample shows almost 350,000 clones, around nine tenths of them seen only once. The sequencing sample was made of peripheral blood. These receptor sequences come from a woman aged 55-69 years with COVID-19, enrolled during active disease.

The chain couples TRBV28 to TRBJ1-2, with D tentatively TRBD1 (5 bases). CDR1 and CDR2 (germline): MDHEN, SYDVKM. The CDR3 runs to 17 residues. Trimming shortened V by 1 base and J by 1 base, and 16 bases separated the two germline ends. CDR3 sequence reads: CASSLLGEGLFNYGYTF. CDR3 coding DNA: TGTGCCAGCAGTTTATTAGGGGAGGGTCTCTTTAACTATGGCTACACCTTC.

The rearrangement uses TRBV6-5 and TRBJ2-1; 11 nucleotides align to TRBD2. This CDR3 is built from 16 residues. Unmatched junction bases numbered 4, after V lost 1 base and J lost 5 bases. The germline V gene encodes CDR1 MNHEY and CDR2 SVGAGI. This CDR3 reads CASSYLTSGTHNEQFF. The CDR3, as DNA: TGTGCCAGCAGTTACTTGACTAGCGGGACTCACAATGAGCAGTTCTTC.

This chain uses TRBV27 with TRBJ1-4, with D possibly being TRBD1 (6 bases). With 5 bases removed from V and 0 bases from J, the gap between germline ends came to 10 bases. Germline V gives CDR1 MNHEY, CDR2 SMNVEV (reference sequence). The CDR3 is 15 amino acids. CDR3 in DNA: TGTGCCAGCAGTGCGGACAGAACAACTAATGAAAAACTGTTTTTT. This encodes CASSADRTTNEKLFF.

The chain links TRBV12-3 or TRBV12-4 to TRBJ1-5, with TRBD1 identical over 7 bases. The length of the CDR3 is 13 residues. After removal of 5 bases from V and 7 bases from J, the junction contained 5 bases not matched to a gene. The CDR3 loop reads CASSKNRGQPQHF. The CDR3 nucleotides are TGTGCCAGCAGTAAGAACAGGGGCCAGCCCCAGCATTTT.

V is TRBV2 and J is TRBJ2-1, with TRBD2 matching over 8 bases. The CDR3 sequence is 14 residues long. V trimming: 6 bases; J trimming: 6 bases; junction bases outside the gene matches: 7. Per germline, CDR1 SNHLY and CDR2 FYNNEI. CDR3 sequence reads: CASRMGGGLNEQFF. CDR3 sequence (DNA): TGTGCCAGCAGGATGGGCGGGGGGCTCAATGAGCAGTTCTTC.

J is TRBJ1-2 and V is TRBV5-1; tentative D call: TRBD1 (5 bases). From germline, CDR1 is SGHRS and CDR2 YFSETQ. CDR3 length: 16 residues. Trimming removed 4 bases from V and 0 bases from J, with 16 bases in between. This CDR3 is CASSNRRGLTNYGYTF. CDR3 coding DNA: TGCGCCAGCAGCAACCGTCGGGGACTAACTAACTATGGCTACACCTTC.

The chain combines TRBV28 with TRBJ1-2; TRBD1 matches 9 bases. Germline CDR1 and CDR2: MDHEN and SYDVKM. This CDR3 contains 17 residues. The ends lost 5 bases at V and 1 base at J; junction bases unmatched: 11. Written as DNA, the CDR3 is TGTGCCAGCAGTCCGCAGGAGGGACAGGGTGGTAACTATGGCTACACCTTC. Its protein product is CASSPQEGQGGNYGYTF.

V is TRBV19 and J is TRBJ1-3; D possibly corresponds to TRBD1 (6 bases). V was trimmed by 8 bases and J by 1 base, leaving 12 bases between them. CDR1 is LNHDA, CDR2 SQIVND, per germline (reference sequence). The length of the CDR3 is 14 residues. CDR3 nucleotides: TGTGCCAGTCGGAACAGGGCGTCTGGAAACACCATATATTTT. It translates to CASRNRASGNTIYF.

This clone showed up just once. Here the CDR3 DNA reads TGTGCCAGCAGCTCCGGGGGGGCCCATTATCGCACCGGGGAGCTGTTTTTT. Protein sequence: CASSSGGAHYRTGELFF. This chain links TRBV5-4 with TRBJ2-2, with 8 bases lining up with TRBD2. From germline, CDR1 is SGHNT and CDR2 YYREEE (reference sequence). The J segment lost 4 bases and the V segment lost 3 bases, leaving 11 bases of the junction unmatched. CDR3 length: 17 amino acids.

This clone was seen only a few times. The chain uses TRBV30 and TRBJ1-2; 7 bases match TRBD1. The CDR3 has 14 residues. J gave up 0 bases and V 5 bases, and 6 bases lay outside the gene matches. Germline lookup yields CDR1 GTSNPN and CDR2 SVGIG (reference sequence). For the CDR3, the DNA is TGTGCCTGGCAAAGGACAGGAGCTAACTATGGCTACACCTTC. As protein: CAWQRTGANYGYTF. Full variable domain (outside the CDR3, taken from reference TRBV30 and TRBJ1-2): SQTIHQWPATLVQPVGSPLSLECTVEGTSNPNLYWYRQAAGRGLQLLFYSVGIGQISSEVPQNLSASRPQDRQFILSSKKLLLSDSGFYLCAWQRTGANYGYTFGSGTRLTVV.

The genes are TRBV5-1 and TRBJ2-3; 16 bases fit TRBD2. This CDR3 comprises 17 residues. Germline CDR1 reads SGHRS; CDR2 reads YFSETQ. The V segment lost 4 bases and the J segment 1 base; nucleotides outside the gene matches: 3. CDR3 nucleotide sequence: TGCGCCAGCAGCCCGGGGACTAGCGGGGGGGGCACAGATACGCAGTATTTT. Its protein is CASSPGTSGGGTDTQYF.

The rearrangement uses TRBV6-6 and TRBJ1-3; perhaps TRBD1 as D (6 bases). The CDR3 length is 13 residues. Germline assignment: CDR1 MNHNY and CDR2 SVGAGI (reference sequence). The V and J ends lost 4 bases and 2 bases respectively, with 6 bases between them. The CDR3: CASSSGAGNTIYF. The CDR3 nucleotides read TGTGCCAGCAGTTCAGGGGCTGGAAACACCATATATTTT.

J is TRBJ2-2 and V is TRBV3-1 (or the pseudogene TRBV3-2); maybe TRBD1 (6 bases). V lost 2 bases to trimming and J lost 1 base, with 11 bases between them. Per the germline V gene, CDR1 is LGHDT and CDR2 is YNNKEL (reference sequence). This CDR3 comprises 16 residues. CDR3 bases: TGTGCCAGCAGCCAAAAGGGCAGGGGGAACACCGGGGAGCTGTTTTTT. Translation gives CASSQKGRGNTGELFF.

V usage is TRBV29-1 and J usage is TRBJ1-1; 8 bases are shared with TRBD1. The CDR3 extends over 14 amino acids. The ends lost 5 bases at V and 4 bases at J; junction bases unmatched: 9. The germline V gene has CDR1 SQVTM and CDR2 ANQGSEA. CDR3 sequence: CSVTSRTGSTEAFF. CDR3 sequence (DNA): TGCAGCGTTACCTCCCGGACAGGGAGCACTGAAGCTTTCTTT.

This chain connects TRBV6-6 to TRBJ1-1, with a possible D match to TRBD1 (5 bases). Looked up from germline, CDR1 is MNHNY and CDR2 is SVGAGI (reference sequence). V lost 2 bases and J lost 11, with 15 bases in between. The CDR3 covers 13 residues. The CDR3 region is CASSYGAPGDAFF. The CDR3 DNA is TGTGCCAGCAGTTACGGGGCTCCAGGTGACGCTTTCTTT.

V gene TRBV2 combines with J gene TRBJ1-1, with D maybe TRBD1 (6 bases). Germline-derived CDR1 and CDR2 are SNHLY and FYNNEI. The CDR3 consists of 14 residues. V was cut by 7 bases and J by 0 bases, with 12 bases left in between. The CDR3: CASNPQGMNTEAFF. The CDR3 bases are TGTGCCAGCAACCCACAGGGAATGAACACTGAAGCTTTCTTT.

The chain is built from TRBV3-1 (or the pseudogene TRBV3-2) and TRBJ1-5; possible D gene TRBD1, 5 bases. Per the germline V gene, CDR1 is LGHDT and CDR2 is YNNKEL (reference sequence). V lost 8 bases and J lost 7, with 12 bases in between. This CDR3 is 12 amino acids long. The CDR3 nucleotides are TGTGCCAGCCGCGGGGGGGGACAGCCCCAGCATTTT. As protein: CASRGGGQPQHF.

This chain joins TRBV6-5 and TRBJ1-6; no firm D call. Per germline, CDR1 MNHEY and CDR2 SVGAGI. V gave up 6 bases and J gave up 3 bases, with 6 bases separating them. The length of the CDR3 is 13 residues. The CDR3 sequence: CASRTIYNSPLHF. CDR3 in DNA: TGTGCCAGCAGAACTATCTATAATTCACCCCTCCACTTT.

V is TRBV5-5 and J is TRBJ1-3, with D perhaps matching TRBD1 (6 bases). Germline V gene sequence: CDR1 SGHKS, CDR2 YYEKEE (reference sequence). The CDR3 extends over 15 amino acids. Deletions cut 1 base from V and 4 bases from J, with 12 bases between. CDR3 sequence (DNA): TGTGCCAGCAGCTTGTTTGGGGGCGAAGGAAACACCATATATTTT. It is translated as CASSLFGGEGNTIYF.

The chain links TRBV18 to TRBJ1-1; 9 bases are a match to TRBD1. Germline V lookup: CDR1 KGHSH, CDR2 LQKENI. The CDR3 has 14 amino acids. V trimming: 5 bases; J trimming: 0 bases; junction bases outside the gene matches: 1. The chain's CDR3 is CASSWDRVNTEAFF. The CDR3 bases are TGTGCCAGCTCATGGGACAGGGTGAACACTGAAGCTTTCTTT.

V and J are TRBV6-5 and TRBJ1-1; D not resolved. CDR1 and CDR2 (germline): MNHEY, SVGAGI. CDR3 length: 14 amino acids. Trimming pared 6 bases from V and 5 bases from J, leaving 16 bases between. The CDR3 region is CASSLGRGSTEAFF. CDR3 bases: TGTGCCAGCAGCCTTGGACGGGGATCGACTGAAGCTTTCTTT.

V gene TRBV28 combines with J gene TRBJ1-2; D is possibly TRBD1 (6 bases). The CDR3 extends over 12 amino acids. Germline V gene lookup returns CDR1 MDHEN and CDR2 SYDVKM. Trimming removed 6 bases at V and 8 bases at J, with 13 bases between. CDR3: CASSTGSWGYTF. The CDR3 DNA sequence: TGTGCCAGCAGCACAGGGTCTTGGGGCTACACCTTC.

The V call is TRBV5-6, the J call TRBJ1-1, with 10 bases identical to TRBD1. The CDR3 length is 14 residues. V trimming: 4 bases; J trimming: 7 bases; junction bases outside the gene matches: 7. CDR1 and CDR2 (germline): SGHDT, YYEEEE. CDR3 DNA sequence: TGTGCCAGCAGCCCTGGGACAGGGGACGATGAAGCTTTCTTT. Translated, it gives CASSPGTGDDEAFF.

This chain links TRBV2 with TRBJ2-1; no definite D call. The germline V and J ends were trimmed by 3 bases and 8 bases, with 8 bases remaining between them. Germline V gene lookup returns CDR1 SNHLY and CDR2 FYNNEI. The CDR3 loop spans 12 amino acids. The CDR3 bases are TGTGCCAGCAGTGACGTTGGCCATGAGCAGTTCTTC. Translating gives CASSDVGHEQFF.

The V and J genes are TRBV7-2 and TRBJ2-7, with a possible D match to TRBD2 (5 bases). Germline V gene data show CDR1 as SGHTA and CDR2 as FQGNSA. The CDR3 sequence is 13 residues long. The ends were cut back, 5 bases at V and 2 bases at J, with 10 bases in the middle. The CDR3 bases are TGTGCCAGCAGCCGGACCGGGGCCTACGAGCAGTACTTC. Translated: CASSRTGAYEQYF.